Shown below are 26 T cell receptor beta chains from a single sample sequenced in a study of technical replicates of blood from a handful of donors. Method: immunoSEQ multiplex PCR; TCRdb's copy keeps in-frame clones and lacks some. The sample has tens of thousands of clones, about nine tenths seen once; the top ten hold around 0.37%. Sequencing was performed on T cells isolated from PBMCs. The receptors were gathered from a human donor in good health.

The chain links TRBV27 to TRBJ2-7; 7 nucleotides line up with TRBD2. The germline V gene has CDR1 MNHEY and CDR2 SMNVEV (reference sequence). The CDR3 runs to 16 residues. After removal of 3 bases from V and 6 bases from J, the junction contained 14 bases not matched to a gene. CDR3 bases: TGTGCCAGCAGTTTTGGACCCGGGACTACCTCAACCGAGCAGTACTTC. It is translated as CASSFGPGTTSTEQYF.

V gene TRBV7-2 combines with J gene TRBJ2-5, with a tentative D call TRBD1 (6 bases). V was trimmed by 3 bases and J by 1 base, leaving 9 bases between them. Germline CDR1 SGHTA, CDR2 FQGNSA. This CDR3 has 14 amino acids. CDR3 region: CASSFGQFQETQYF. For the CDR3, the DNA is TGTGCCAGCAGCTTTGGACAGTTCCAAGAGACCCAGTACTTC.

The chain carries TRBV27 and TRBJ1-5, with 8 bases aligning to TRBD1. Germline V gene lookup returns CDR1 MNHEY and CDR2 SMNVEV (reference sequence). V shed 4 bases, J shed 5 bases, and the junction held 4 bases outside the gene matches. The CDR3 is 14 residues long. The CDR3 DNA follows: TGTGCCAGCAGTTCGACAGGGGCTCATCAGCCCCAGCATTTT. Translated, it gives CASSSTGAHQPQHF.

CDR3 DNA: TGTGCCAGCAGCATAGGGACAGGGAGGGGGAGCAATCAGCCCCAGCATTTT. This translates into CASSIGTGRGSNQPQHF. J is TRBJ1-5 and V is TRBV21-1; the tabulated D call, TRBD1, remains unverified against the DNA. TRBV21-1 is annotated as a pseudogene. There are 17 residues in the CDR3.

The V and J genes are TRBV28 and TRBJ2-7, with 8 bases lining up with TRBD2. CDR1 MDHEN and CDR2 SYDVKM come from the germline V gene. This CDR3 spans 17 amino acids. V gave up 2 bases and J gave up 3 bases; unmatched junction bases: 12. CDR3 region: CASSLGLAGKGSYEQYF. In nucleotides, the CDR3 is TGTGCCAGCAGTTTAGGTTTAGCGGGAAAGGGAAGCTACGAGCAGTACTTC.

The genes are TRBV5-4 and TRBJ2-7; 7 nucleotides match TRBD2. J was trimmed by 7 bases and V by 1 base; bases with no gene match: 5. CDR1 and CDR2 (germline): SGHNT, YYREEE (reference sequence). This CDR3 region has 13 residues. Here the CDR3 reads CASSLTGAGEQYF. CDR3 nucleotides: TGTGCCAGCAGCTTGACGGGAGCGGGGGAGCAGTACTTC.

The rearrangement joins TRBV9 to TRBJ2-1; 11 nucleotides match TRBD2. CDR1 is SGDLS and CDR2 is YYNGEE in the germline V gene. The V and J ends lost 4 bases and 7 bases, in that order; junction bases with no gene match: 7. The CDR3 totals 15 residues. The CDR3 loop is CASSPTSGILNEQFF. The DNA of the CDR3 is TGTGCCAGCAGCCCGACTAGCGGGATACTTAATGAGCAGTTCTTC.

The chain carries TRBV5-1 and TRBJ2-7; D remains ambiguous. The CDR3 spans 11 residues. Germline assignment: CDR1 SGHRS and CDR2 YFSETQ. V gave up 3 bases and J gave up 5 bases, with 6 bases separating them. The CDR3 is CASSYRHEQYF. In DNA form, the CDR3 reads TGCGCCAGCAGCTATCGTCACGAGCAGTACTTC. Looking up the rest from reference TRBV5-1 and TRBJ2-7 gives the full variable domain: KAGVTQTPRYLIKTRGQQVTLSCSPISGHRSVSWYQQTPGQGLQFLFEYFSETQRNKGNFPGRFSGRQFSNSRSEMNVSTLELGDSALYLCASSYRHEQYFGPGTRLTVT.

Remarks on this clone: Given the absence of the conserved phenylalanine or tryptophan at the CDR3 end, a read error is likely. The DNA is omitted, as the CDR3 cannot be located on it reliably, and the CDR3 follows TCRdb's listing. The genes are TRBV7-8 and TRBJ1-1; the table gives TRBD1 as D, unverified against the DNA. The CDR3 sequence runs 12 residues, both termini included. Germline values: CDR1 SGHVS, CDR2 FQNEAQ. The CDR3 loop reads CASSLGQGPPSY.

The sample holds one count of this clone. The chain combines TRBV19 with TRBJ2-7; tentative D call: TRBD1 (6 bases). Germline CDR1 is LNHDA and CDR2 is SQIVND (reference sequence). The CDR3 covers 14 residues. Trimming cost V 3 bases and J 6 bases, with 15 bases left between them. CDR3 sequence reads: CASSIGQGPSEQYF. The CDR3 coding sequence is TGTGCCAGTAGTATCGGGCAGGGGCCTAGCGAGCAGTACTTC.

The chain combines TRBV10-3 with TRBJ2-3, with TRBD2 identical over 10 bases. With V trimmed by 6 bases and J by 5 bases, 5 bases remained unmatched. CDR3 length: 14 amino acids. Germline V gene lookup returns CDR1 ENHRY and CDR2 SYGVKD. CDR3 bases: TGTGCCATCAGGCTAGCGGGAGATGGAGATACGCAGTATTTT. It encodes CAIRLAGDGDTQYF.

The chain joins TRBV10-2 to TRBJ1-2; 8 bases match TRBD1. CDR1 and CDR2 from the germline V gene are WSHSY and SAAADI. After removal of 3 bases from V and 2 bases from J, the junction contained 8 bases not matched to a gene. The CDR3 covers 16 residues. CDR3 DNA: TGCGCCAGCAGTGACACCGGACAGGGTGAGAACTATGGCTACACCTTC. Protein product: CASSDTGQGENYGYTF.

The gene calls are TRBV6-5 and TRBJ1-1; D may be TRBD1 (5 bases). Germline loops: CDR1 MNHEY, CDR2 SVGAGI. This CDR3 has 14 amino acids. The V end was cut by 6 bases, the J end by 0 bases, with 11 bases between. CDR3: CASSQGWVNTEAFF. The CDR3 DNA is TGTGCCAGCAGCCAGGGATGGGTGAACACTGAAGCTTTCTTT.

V and J are TRBV11-2 and TRBJ2-7; D is uncertain. The CDR3 extends over 14 amino acids. Trimming shortened V by 2 bases and J by 1 base, and 9 bases separated the two germline ends. Germline V gives CDR1 SGHAT, CDR2 FQNNGV. The CDR3 is CASSLLAVSYEQYF. CDR3 nucleotides: TGTGCCAGCAGCTTACTGGCGGTATCCTACGAGCAGTACTTC.

The rearrangement joins TRBV28 to TRBJ2-7; weak D call: TRBD2 (6 bases). The CDR3 consists of 15 residues. V gave up 7 bases and J gave up 7 bases, with 23 bases separating them. Per germline, CDR1 MDHEN and CDR2 SYDVKM. CDR3 coding DNA: TGTGCCAGCACCCCTCGGGGGAGCCTCTCTTGGGAGCAGTACTTC. It translates to CASTPRGSLSWEQYF.

This chain uses TRBV27 with TRBJ2-7; 9 bases agree with TRBD2. CDR1 is MNHEY, CDR2 SMNVEV, per germline (reference sequence). CDR3 size: 17 residues. V was pared by 5 bases and J by 0 bases, with 11 bases of the junction left unmatched. The CDR3 loop is CASSPGLAGSSSYEQYF. CDR3 DNA sequence: TGTGCCAGCAGTCCGGGGCTAGCGGGGTCGAGCTCCTACGAGCAGTACTTC.

The gene calls are TRBV30 and TRBJ2-3; 9 positions agree with TRBD2. CDR3 length equals 17 residues. V lost 5 bases, J lost 0 bases, and 12 bases stayed unmatched. Germline V gene data show CDR1 as GTSNPN and CDR2 as SVGIG (reference sequence). The CDR3 region is CAWDTGTSFKSTDTQYF. CDR3 DNA sequence: TGTGCCTGGGACACCGGGACTAGCTTTAAGAGCACAGATACGCAGTATTTT.

This rearrangement joins TRBV27 to TRBJ2-7, with 10 bases matching TRBD2. The germline CDR1 and CDR2 sequences are MNHEY and SMNVEV (reference sequence). J was trimmed by 2 bases and V by 3 bases; bases with no gene match: 1. CDR3 length: 14 amino acids. The chain's CDR3 is CASSFSGGPYEQYF. In DNA form, the CDR3 reads TGTGCCAGCAGTTTTAGCGGGGGGCCCTACGAGCAGTACTTC.

This chain joins TRBV10-2 and TRBJ1-1; D is undetermined. Germline V CDR1 and CDR2: WSHSY, SAAADI. The germline V and J ends were trimmed by 7 bases and 5 bases, with 11 bases remaining between them. This CDR3 is built from 12 residues. The CDR3, as DNA: TGCGCCAGCAACCCCCGGGGAACTGAAGCTTTCTTT. It codes for CASNPRGTEAFF.

This chain uses TRBV7-3 with TRBJ1-2; D unclear. From germline, CDR1 is SGHTA and CDR2 FQGTGA. Trimming shortened V by 5 bases and J by 1 base, and 11 bases separated the two germline ends. The CDR3 has 14 amino acids. The DNA of the CDR3 is TGTGCCAGCAGCCCTAACCCGAATAACTATGGCTACACCTTC. The encoded protein is CASSPNPNNYGYTF.

The chain is built from TRBV10-1 and TRBJ2-1, with 7 bases identical to TRBD2. CDR1 is WNHNN, CDR2 SYGVQD, per germline (reference sequence). CDR3 length: 15 amino acids. The V and J ends lost 0 bases and 4 bases, in that order; junction bases with no gene match: 3. The CDR3 DNA reads TGCGCCAGCAGTGAGTCCAGCGGGATTTACAATGAGCAGTTCTTC. Its protein product is CASSESSGIYNEQFF.

The chain recombines TRBV7-2 with TRBJ1-2; D is ambiguous. V lost 3 bases and J 3 bases, leaving 14 bases between the germline ends. CDR1 is SGHTA, CDR2 FQGNSA, per germline. There are 15 residues in the CDR3. This chain's CDR3 is CASSLVGSEYYGYTF. Written as DNA, the CDR3 is TGTGCCAGCAGCTTGGTTGGCAGTGAATACTATGGCTACACCTTC.

The V and J genes are TRBV6-5 and TRBJ1-5; D might be TRBD1 (6 bases). Trimming removed 5 bases from V and 4 bases from J, with 6 bases in between. The CDR3 length is 12 residues. Germline V gene sequence: CDR1 MNHEY, CDR2 SVGAGI. This CDR3 reads CASSTGNQPQHF. Here the CDR3 DNA reads TGTGCCAGCAGTACAGGGAATCAGCCCCAGCATTTT.

This chain connects TRBV9 to TRBJ1-2, with TRBD1 as a possible D gene (5 bases). The CDR3 has 14 amino acids. The V end was cut by 4 bases, the J end by 7 bases, with 17 bases between. From germline, CDR1 is SGDLS and CDR2 YYNGEE. The CDR3 DNA reads TGTGCCAGCAGCCCCCAGGGTAGGGTAGGTGGCTACACCTTC. It encodes CASSPQGRVGGYTF. The whole variable domain, remainder taken from reference TRBV9 and TRBJ1-2, is DSGVTQTPKHLITATGQRVTLRCSPRSGDLSVYWYQQSLDQGLQFLIQYYNGEERAKGNILERFSAQQFPDLHSELNLSSLELGDSALYFCASSPQGRVGGYTFGSGTRLTVV.

The chain is built from TRBV9 and TRBJ2-7; possible D gene TRBD1, 8 bases. The V gene's germline CDR1 is SGDLS and CDR2 YYNGEE. V was shortened by 0 bases and J by 7 bases, with 23 bases between the two germline ends. The CDR3 runs 17 residues. In DNA form, the CDR3 reads TGTGCCAGCAGCGTAGGTGGCAGGGGGGGACAGGAGCAAGAGCAGTACTTC. It yields the protein CASSVGGRGGQEQEQYF.

The chain is built from TRBV5-1 and TRBJ2-7; 10 bases fit TRBD1. The ends lost 5 bases at V and 3 bases at J; junction bases unmatched: 8. Germline CDR1 SGHRS, CDR2 YFSETQ. The CDR3 consists of 15 residues. The CDR3 nucleotides read TGCGCCAGCAGTCCACCGGGACAGGGGTTCTACGAGCAGTACTTC. This sequence encodes CASSPPGQGFYEQYF. The full variable domain, completed using reference TRBV5-1 and TRBJ2-7, is KAGVTQTPRYLIKTRGQQVTLSCSPISGHRSVSWYQQTPGQGLQFLFEYFSETQRNKGNFPGRFSGRQFSNSRSEMNVSTLELGDSALYLCASSPPGQGFYEQYFGPGTRLTVT.